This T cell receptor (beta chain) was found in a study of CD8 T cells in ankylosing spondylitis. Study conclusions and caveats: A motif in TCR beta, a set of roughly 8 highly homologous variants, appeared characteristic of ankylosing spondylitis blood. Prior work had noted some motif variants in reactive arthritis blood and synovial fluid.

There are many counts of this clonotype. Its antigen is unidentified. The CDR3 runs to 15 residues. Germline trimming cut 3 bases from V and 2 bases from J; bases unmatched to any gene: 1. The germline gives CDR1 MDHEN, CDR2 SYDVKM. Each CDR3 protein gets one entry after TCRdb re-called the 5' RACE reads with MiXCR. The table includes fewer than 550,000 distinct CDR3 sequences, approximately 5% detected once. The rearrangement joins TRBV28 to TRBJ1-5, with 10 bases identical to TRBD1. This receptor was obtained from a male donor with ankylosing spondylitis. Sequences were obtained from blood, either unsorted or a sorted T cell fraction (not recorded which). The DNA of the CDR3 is TGTGCCAGCAGTTTGGGGACAGGGGGCAATCAGCCCCAGCATTTT. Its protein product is CASSLGTGGNQPQHF.